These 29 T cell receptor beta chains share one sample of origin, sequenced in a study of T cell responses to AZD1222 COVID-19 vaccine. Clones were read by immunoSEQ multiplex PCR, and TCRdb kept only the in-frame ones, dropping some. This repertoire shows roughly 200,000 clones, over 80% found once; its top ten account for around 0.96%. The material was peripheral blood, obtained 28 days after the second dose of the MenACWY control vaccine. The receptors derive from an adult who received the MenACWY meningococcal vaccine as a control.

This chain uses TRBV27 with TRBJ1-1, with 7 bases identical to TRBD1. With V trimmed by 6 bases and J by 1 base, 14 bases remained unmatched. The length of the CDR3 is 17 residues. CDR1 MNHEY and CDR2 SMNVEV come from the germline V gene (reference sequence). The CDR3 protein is CASSNSRDRSANTEAFF. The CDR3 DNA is TGTGCCAGCAGCAACTCCCGGGACAGATCCGCGAACACTGAAGCTTTCTTT.

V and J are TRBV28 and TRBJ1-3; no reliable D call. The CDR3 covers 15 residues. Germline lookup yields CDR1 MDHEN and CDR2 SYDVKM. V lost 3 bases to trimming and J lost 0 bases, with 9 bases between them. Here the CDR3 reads CASSFLHSSGNTIYF. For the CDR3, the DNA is TGTGCCAGCAGTTTTTTGCACAGCTCTGGAAACACCATATATTTT. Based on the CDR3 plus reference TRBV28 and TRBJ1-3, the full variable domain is DVKVTQSSRYLVKRTGEKVFLECVQDMDHENMFWYRQDPGLGLRLIYFSYDVKMKEKGDIPEGYSVSREKKERFSLILESASTNQTSMYLCASSFLHSSGNTIYFGEGSWLTVV.

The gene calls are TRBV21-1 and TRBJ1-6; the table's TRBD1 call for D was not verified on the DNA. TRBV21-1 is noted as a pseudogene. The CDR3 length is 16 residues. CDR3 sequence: CASSKVGRHYNSPLHF. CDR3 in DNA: TGTGCCAGCAGCAAAGTTGGCAGACACTATAATTCACCCCTCCACTTT.

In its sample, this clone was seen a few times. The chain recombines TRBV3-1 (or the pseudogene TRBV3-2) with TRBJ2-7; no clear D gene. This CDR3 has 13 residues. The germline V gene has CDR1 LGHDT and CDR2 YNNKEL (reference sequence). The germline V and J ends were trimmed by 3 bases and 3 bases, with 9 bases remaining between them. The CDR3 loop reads CASSQKSNYEQYF. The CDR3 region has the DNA TGTGCCAGCAGCCAGAAGTCTAACTACGAGCAGTACTTC.

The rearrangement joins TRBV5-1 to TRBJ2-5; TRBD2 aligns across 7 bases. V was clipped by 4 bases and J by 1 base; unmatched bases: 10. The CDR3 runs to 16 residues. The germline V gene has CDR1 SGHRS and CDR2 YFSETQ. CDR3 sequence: CASSSRLAISQETQYF. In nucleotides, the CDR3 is TGCGCCAGCAGCAGCAGACTAGCAATATCCCAAGAGACCCAGTACTTC.

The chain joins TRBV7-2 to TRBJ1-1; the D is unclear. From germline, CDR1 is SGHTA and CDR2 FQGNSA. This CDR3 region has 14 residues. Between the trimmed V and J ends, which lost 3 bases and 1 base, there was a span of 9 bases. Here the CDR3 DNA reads TGTGCCAGCAGCTTCCCTCGGGCGAACACTGAAGCTTTCTTT. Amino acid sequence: CASSFPRANTEAFF. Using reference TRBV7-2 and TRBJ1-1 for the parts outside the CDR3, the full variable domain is GAGVSQSPSNKVTEKGKDVELRCDPISGHTALYWYRQSLGQGLEFLIYFQGNSAPDKSGLPSDRFSAERTGGSVSTLTIQRTQQEDSAVYLCASSFPRANTEAFFGQGTRLTVV.

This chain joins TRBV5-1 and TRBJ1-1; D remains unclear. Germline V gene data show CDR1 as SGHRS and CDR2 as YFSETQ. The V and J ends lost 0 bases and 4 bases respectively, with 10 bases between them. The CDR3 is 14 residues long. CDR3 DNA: TGCGCCAGCAGCTTGGCCGGTCAGTTCACTGAAGCTTTCTTT. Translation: CASSLAGQFTEAFF.

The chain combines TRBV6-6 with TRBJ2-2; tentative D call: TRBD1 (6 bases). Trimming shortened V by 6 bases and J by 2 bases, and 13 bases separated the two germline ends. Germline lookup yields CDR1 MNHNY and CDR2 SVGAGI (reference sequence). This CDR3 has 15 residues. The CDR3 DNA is TGTGCCAGCAGATCCAGGGGCGGTAACACCGGGGAGCTGTTTTTT. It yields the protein CASRSRGGNTGELFF.

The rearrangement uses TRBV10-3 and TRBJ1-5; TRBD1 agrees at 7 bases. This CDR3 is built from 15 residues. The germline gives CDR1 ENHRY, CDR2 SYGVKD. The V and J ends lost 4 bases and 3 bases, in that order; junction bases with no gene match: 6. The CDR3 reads CAISAAGGNNQPQHF. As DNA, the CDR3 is TGTGCCATCAGTGCCGCAGGGGGGAACAATCAGCCCCAGCATTTT.

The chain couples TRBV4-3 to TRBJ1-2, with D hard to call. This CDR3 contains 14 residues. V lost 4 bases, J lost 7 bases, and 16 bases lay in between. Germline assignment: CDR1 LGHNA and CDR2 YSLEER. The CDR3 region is CASSPSRASVGYTF. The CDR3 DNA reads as TGCGCCAGCAGCCCCAGCCGTGCTTCTGTTGGCTACACCTTC.

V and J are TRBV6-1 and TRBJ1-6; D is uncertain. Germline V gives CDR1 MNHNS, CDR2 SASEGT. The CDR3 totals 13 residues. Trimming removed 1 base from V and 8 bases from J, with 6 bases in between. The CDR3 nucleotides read TGTGCCAGCAGTGAAGAGTTTTATTCACCCCTCCACTTT. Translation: CASSEEFYSPLHF.

Written as DNA, the CDR3 is TGTGCCAGCAGCGGGACAGAGTTTAACTATGGCTACACCTTC. This codes for CASSGTEFNYGYTF. The chain uses TRBV5-5 and TRBJ1-2; TRBD1 agrees at 7 bases. The CDR3 has 14 residues. The germline CDR1 and CDR2 sequences are SGHKS and YYEKEE (reference sequence). V shed 4 bases and J 1 base; nucleotides not matched to a gene: 4.

The CDR3 nucleotides read TGTGCCAGCAGGGGTATCCTTAACTATGGCTACACCTTC. Its translation: CASRGILNYGYTF. The chain has TRBV2 and TRBJ1-2; D is undetermined. The CDR3 is 13 amino acids. Trimming removed 6 bases from V and 1 base from J, with 9 bases in between. CDR1 is SNHLY and CDR2 is FYNNEI in the germline V gene.

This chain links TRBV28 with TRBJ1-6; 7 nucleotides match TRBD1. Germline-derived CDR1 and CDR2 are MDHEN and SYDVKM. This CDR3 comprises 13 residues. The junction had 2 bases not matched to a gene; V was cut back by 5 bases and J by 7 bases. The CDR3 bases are TGTGCCAGCAGTGGGACAGCAAATTCACCCCTCCACTTT. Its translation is CASSGTANSPLHF.

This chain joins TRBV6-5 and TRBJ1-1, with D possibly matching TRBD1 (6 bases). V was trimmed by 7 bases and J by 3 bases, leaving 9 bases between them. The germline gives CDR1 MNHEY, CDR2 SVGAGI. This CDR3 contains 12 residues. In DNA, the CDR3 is TGTGCCAGCACGGGGGCCTACACTGAAGCTTTCTTT. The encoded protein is CASTGAYTEAFF.

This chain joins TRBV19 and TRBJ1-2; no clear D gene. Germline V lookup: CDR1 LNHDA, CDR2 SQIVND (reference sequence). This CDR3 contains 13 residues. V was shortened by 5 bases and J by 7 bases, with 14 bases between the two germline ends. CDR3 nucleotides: TGTGCCAGTAGTCCTCAATACCCGTTTGGCTACACCTTC. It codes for CASSPQYPFGYTF.

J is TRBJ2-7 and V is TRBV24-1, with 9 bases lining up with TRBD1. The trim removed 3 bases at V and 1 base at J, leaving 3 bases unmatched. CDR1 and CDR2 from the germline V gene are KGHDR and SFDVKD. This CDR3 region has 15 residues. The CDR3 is CATSDAGTGSYEQYF. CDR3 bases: TGTGCCACCAGTGATGCCGGGACAGGGTCCTACGAGCAGTACTTC.

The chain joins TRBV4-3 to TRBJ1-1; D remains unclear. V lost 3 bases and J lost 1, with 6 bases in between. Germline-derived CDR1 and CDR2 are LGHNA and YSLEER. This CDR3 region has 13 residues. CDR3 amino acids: CASSHVRNTEAFF. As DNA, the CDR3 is TGCGCCAGCAGCCATGTCCGGAACACTGAAGCTTTCTTT.

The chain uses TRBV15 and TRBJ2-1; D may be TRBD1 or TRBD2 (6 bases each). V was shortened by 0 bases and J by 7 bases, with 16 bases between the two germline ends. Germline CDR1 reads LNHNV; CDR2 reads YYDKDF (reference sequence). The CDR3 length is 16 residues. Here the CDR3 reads CATSRDNTGRINEQFF. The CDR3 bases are TGTGCCACCAGCAGAGATAATACAGGGAGGATAAATGAGCAGTTCTTC.

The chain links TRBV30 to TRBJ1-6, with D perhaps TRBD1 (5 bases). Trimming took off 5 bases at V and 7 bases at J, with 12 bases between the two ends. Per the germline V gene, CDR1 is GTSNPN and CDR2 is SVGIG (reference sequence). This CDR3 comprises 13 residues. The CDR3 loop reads CAWDRGANSPLHF. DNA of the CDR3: TGTGCCTGGGACCGAGGGGCAAATTCACCCCTCCACTTT.

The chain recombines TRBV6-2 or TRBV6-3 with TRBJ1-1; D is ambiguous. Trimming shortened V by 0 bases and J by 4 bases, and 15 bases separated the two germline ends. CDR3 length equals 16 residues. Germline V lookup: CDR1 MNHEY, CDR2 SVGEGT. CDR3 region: CASSYSYRQLPTEAFF. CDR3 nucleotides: TGTGCCAGCAGTTACTCTTATCGCCAGCTCCCCACTGAAGCTTTCTTT.

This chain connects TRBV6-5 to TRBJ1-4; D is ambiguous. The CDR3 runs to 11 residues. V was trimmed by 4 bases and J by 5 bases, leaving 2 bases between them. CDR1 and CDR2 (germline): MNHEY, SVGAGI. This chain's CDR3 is CASSSNEKLFF. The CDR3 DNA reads TGTGCCAGCAGTTCCAATGAAAAACTGTTTTTT.

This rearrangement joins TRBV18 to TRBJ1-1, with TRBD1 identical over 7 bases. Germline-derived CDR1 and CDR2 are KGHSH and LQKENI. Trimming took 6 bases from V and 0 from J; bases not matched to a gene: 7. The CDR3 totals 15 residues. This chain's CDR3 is CASSPLRGLNTEAFF. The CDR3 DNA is TGTGCCAGCTCCCCCCTAAGGGGGCTGAACACTGAAGCTTTCTTT.

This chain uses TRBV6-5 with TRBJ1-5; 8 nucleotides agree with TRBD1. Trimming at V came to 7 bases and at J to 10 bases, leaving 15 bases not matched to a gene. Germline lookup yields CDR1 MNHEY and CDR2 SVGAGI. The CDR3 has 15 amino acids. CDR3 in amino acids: CASTSGGGASIPQHF. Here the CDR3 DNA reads TGTGCCAGCACCTCAGGGGGCGGAGCGAGTATTCCCCAGCATTTT.

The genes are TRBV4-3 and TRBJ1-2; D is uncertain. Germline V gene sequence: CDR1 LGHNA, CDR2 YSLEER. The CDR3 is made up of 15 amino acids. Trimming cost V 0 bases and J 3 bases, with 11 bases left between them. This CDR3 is CASSQDKNGDYGYTF. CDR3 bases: TGCGCCAGCAGCCAAGATAAGAACGGAGACTATGGCTACACCTTC.

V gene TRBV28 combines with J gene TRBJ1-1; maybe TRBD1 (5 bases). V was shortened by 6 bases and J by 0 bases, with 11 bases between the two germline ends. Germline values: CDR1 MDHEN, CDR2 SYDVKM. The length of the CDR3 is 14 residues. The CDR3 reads CASSTGTVNTEAFF. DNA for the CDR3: TGTGCCAGCAGCACCGGGACGGTGAACACTGAAGCTTTCTTT.

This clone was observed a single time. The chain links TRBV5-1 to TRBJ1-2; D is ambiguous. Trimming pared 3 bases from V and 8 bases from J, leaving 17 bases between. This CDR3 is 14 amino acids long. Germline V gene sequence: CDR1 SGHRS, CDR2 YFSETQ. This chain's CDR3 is CASSSTERVRGYTF. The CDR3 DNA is TGCGCCAGCAGCTCCACGGAGAGGGTACGAGGCTACACCTTC. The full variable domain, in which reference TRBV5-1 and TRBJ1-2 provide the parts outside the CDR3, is KAGVTQTPRYLIKTRGQQVTLSCSPISGHRSVSWYQQTPGQGLQFLFEYFSETQRNKGNFPGRFSGRQFSNSRSEMNVSTLELGDSALYLCASSSTERVRGYTFGSGTRLTVV.

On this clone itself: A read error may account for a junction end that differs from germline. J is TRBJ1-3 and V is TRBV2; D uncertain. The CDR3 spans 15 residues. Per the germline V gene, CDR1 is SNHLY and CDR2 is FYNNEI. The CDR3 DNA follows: TGTGCCAGCTGTGAGCGGGAGTATGGTGGAAACACCATATATTTT. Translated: CASCEREYGGNTIYF.

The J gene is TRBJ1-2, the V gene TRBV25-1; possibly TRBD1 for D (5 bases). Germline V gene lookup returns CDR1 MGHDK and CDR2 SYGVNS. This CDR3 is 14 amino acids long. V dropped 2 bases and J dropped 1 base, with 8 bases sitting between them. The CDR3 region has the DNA TGTGCCAGCAGTGAACCAGGGAGTAACTATGGCTACACCTTC. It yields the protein CASSEPGSNYGYTF.